A selection of T cell receptor beta chains follows, all from one sample in a study of T cell responses to AZD1222 COVID-19 vaccine. Profiled with immunoSEQ multiplex PCR; TCRdb holds only in-frame clones, not every one. This sample yields 92,000 or so clones, of which roughly 87% are seen a single time; 1.5% to 2% belongs to the top ten. The material was peripheral blood, obtained on day 0 of AZD1222 vaccination. Receptor source: an adult in good health. The CDR3 runs from the conserved cysteine through the conserved F or W. A D gene is named only where the DNA matches it firmly. Size tells how often a clone was seen (once, few, many) or the class of an expanded clone, and some rows leave it out.

d_call | clone_size | j_call | v_call | cdr3_nt | cdr3_aa
TRBD1 | NA | TRBJ1-4 | TRBV19 | TGTGCCAGTAGTCAGACAGGGGGACTCGAAAAACTGTTTTTT | CASSQTGGLEKLFF
NA | NA | TRBJ1-1 | TRBV5-1 | TGCGCCAGCAGCTTGGACGTCCAGGCTGAAGCTTTCTTT | CASSLDVQAEAFF
NA | NA | TRBJ1-4 | TRBV6-5 | TGTGCCAGCAGTAGGGTCCGCGGACTGAATGAAAAACTGTTTTTT | CASSRVRGLNEKLFF
NA | NA | TRBJ1-4 | TRBV19 | TGTGCCAGTAGTATTACGAGGGGGAGGTTGGAAAAACTGTTTTTT | CASSITRGRLEKLFF
TRBD1 | once | TRBJ1-3 | TRBV30 | TGTGCCTGGAGTCGGGACAGGGTCTCTGGAAACACCATATATTTT | CAWSRDRVSGNTIYF
TRBD2 | NA | TRBJ2-1 | TRBV7-4 | TGTGCCAGCAGCTTAGGGTTACGGGTCGCGGGGGGATACAATGAGCAGTTCTTC | CASSLGLRVAGGYNEQFF
NA | NA | TRBJ1-1 | TRBV9 | TGTGCCAGCAGCCCCCAAGGAGGCGTAAACACTGAAGCTTTCTTT | CASSPQGGVNTEAFF
NA | once | TRBJ2-1 | TRBV30 | TGTGCCTGGAGTGGGAACCTGGGGTCGGTTGAGCAGTTCTTC | CAWSGNLGSVEQFF
TRBD1 | NA | TRBJ2-7 | TRBV2 | TGTGCCAGCAGGCCGAACCCAGGGGGCTCCTACGAGCAGTACTTC | CASRPNPGGSYEQYF
NA | NA | TRBJ1-6 | TRBV6-6 | TGTGCCAGCAGTTACAGGGACGGAGATTCACCCCTCCACTTT | CASSYRDGDSPLHF
NA | NA | TRBJ1-5 | TRBV10-3 | TGTGCCATCAGTGAGGATCGGGGCGGCAATCAGCCCCAGCATTTT | CAISEDRGGNQPQHF
NA | NA | TRBJ1-1 | TRBV5-1 | TGCGCCAGCAGCTTGGCGGGGGACACTGAAGCTTTCTTT | CASSLAGDTEAFF
TRBD2 | NA | TRBJ2-5 | TRBV7-2 | TGTGCCAGCAGCTTGGGGACTAGCGGGGGGGCCGTAGAGACCCAGTACTTC | CASSLGTSGGAVETQYF
NA | NA | TRBJ2-7 | TRBV7-2 | TGTGCCAGCAGCTTAGCGTTCGGGACCAACTACGAGCAGTACTTC | CASSLAFGTNYEQYF
TRBD1 | NA | TRBJ1-2 | TRBV6-1 | TGTGCCAGCAGTGGGTACGGACAGGTCCCTAACTATGGCTACACCTTC | CASSGYGQVPNYGYTF
TRBD1 | once | TRBJ1-3 | TRBV5-6 | TGTGCCAGCAGCTTGGATAGGGGGACAGGGGCGGACACCATATATTTT | CASSLDRGTGADTIYF
NA | NA | TRBJ2-2 | TRBV3-1/TRBV3-2 | TGTGCCAGCAGCCAAGATCTGAGGGGCAGGGGATTGGACACCGGGGAGCTGTTTTTT | CASSQDLRGRGLDTGELFF
NA | NA | TRBJ1-2 | TRBV7-2 | TGTGCCAGCAGCCCATACTTGGGGGGGATACAAAAGTACGGCTACACCTTC | CASSPYLGGIQKYGYTF
NA | NA | TRBJ1-5 | TRBV27 | TGTGCCAGCAGTTTAAACAGGGCCCAGCCCCAGCATTTT | CASSLNRAQPQHF
NA | NA | TRBJ1-1 | TRBV6-5 | TGTGCCAGCACCACAGGGTCCTCAAGGGAAGCTTTCTTT | CASTTGSSREAFF
NA | NA | TRBJ1-3 | TRBV18 | TGTGCCAGCTCACCTCAGCCCTCGGGCTCTGGAAACACCATATATTTT | CASSPQPSGSGNTIYF
NA | NA | TRBJ1-2 | TRBV30 | TGTGCCTGGGGCGGGGCTGGTCTGGGGCACTATGGCTACACCTTC | CAWGGAGLGHYGYTF
NA | NA | TRBJ2-2 | TRBV7-6 | TGTGCCAGCAGCTCCCGGTCCCACGACACCGGGGAGCTGTTTTTT | CASSSRSHDTGELFF
NA | NA | TRBJ2-1 | TRBV4-2 | TGTGCCAGCAGCCAAGATAAGCGTGAGCAGTTCTTC | CASSQDKREQFF
NA | NA | TRBJ1-6 | TRBV5-4 | TGTGCCAGCAGCCAGGACAGCTCCTTAGGGTCACCCCTCCACTTT | CASSQDSSLGSPLHF
NA | NA | TRBJ2-7 | TRBV3-1/TRBV3-2 | TGTGCCAGCAGCCAAGATGGGGTTTCCTACGAGCAGTACTTC | CASSQDGVSYEQYF
NA | NA | TRBJ2-7 | TRBV5-5 | TGTGCCAGTAGCGTTTCCGGGGGTTGGAGCTACGAGCAGTACTTC | CASSVSGGWSYEQYF
NA | NA | TRBJ1-5 | TRBV2 | TGTGCCAGCAGTTTGGACAGTAAATATCAGCCCCAGCATTTT | CASSLDSKYQPQHF
TRBD1 | once | TRBJ1-1 | TRBV10-3 | TGTGCCATCAGTGAGTCGACGGGACAGTTGAACACTGAAGCTTTCTTT | CAISESTGQLNTEAFF
NA | NA | TRBJ2-7 | TRBV7-2 | TGTGCCAGCAGCTTAGACCCCTCCTACGAGCAGTACTTC | CASSLDPSYEQYF
NA | once | TRBJ2-7 | TRBV19 | TGTGCCAGTAGTAGACAACAGGCCAGCTCCTACGAGCAGTACTTC | CASSRQQASSYEQYF
NA | NA | TRBJ2-5 | TRBV19 | TGTGCCAGTAGTCCCCGACGGGGGCTGGAGACCCAGTACTTC | CASSPRRGLETQYF
NA | few | TRBJ1-1 | TRBV18 | TGTGCCAGCTCTCTGAGCCTGGGGCAGCTTAGTGAAGCTTTCTTT | CASSLSLGQLSEAFF
NA | NA | TRBJ1-1 | TRBV27 | TGTGCCAGCAGTTTACTGGCGGTGAACACTGAAGCTTTCTTT | CASSLLAVNTEAFF
NA | NA | TRBJ1-2 | TRBV12-3/TRBV12-4 | TGTGCCAGCAGTTTAGGCACCTGGGGTGGCTACACCTTC | CASSLGTWGGYTF
NA | NA | TRBJ1-3 | TRBV11-3 | TGTGCCAGCAGCTTAGGATCAGGATCAGGAAACACCATATATTTT | CASSLGSGSGNTIYF
NA | few | TRBJ2-2 | TRBV27 | TGTGCCAGCAGTTGGGGTTCAGGGTCAAACACCGGGGAGCTGTTTTTT | CASSWGSGSNTGELFF
NA | NA | TRBJ2-5 | TRBV10-3 | TGTGCCACAGGAGAGGGCTGGGAGACCCAGTACTTC | CATGEGWETQYF
NA | NA | TRBJ1-5 | TRBV18 | TGTGCCAGCTCACCTACGGGACAACGGAGCAATCAGCCCCAGCATTTT | CASSPTGQRSNQPQHF
NA | NA | TRBJ2-7 | TRBV30 | TGTGCCTGGAGTAGACCCGCCGGAGAGCAGTACTTC | CAWSRPAGEQYF
NA | NA | TRBJ1-6 | TRBV15 | TGTGCCACCAGAGCAGGGGTGGGGGCCCAAAATTCACCCCTCCACTTT | CATRAGVGAQNSPLHF
NA | NA | TRBJ1-1 | TRBV19 | TGTGCCACCGCAGGGTCCACTGAAGCTTTCTTT | CATAGSTEAFF
TRBD1 | NA | TRBJ2-1 | TRBV2 | TGTGCCAGCAGCCCCACAGGGGTCGCCTACAATGAGCAGTTCTTC | CASSPTGVAYNEQFF
NA | NA | TRBJ2-3 | TRBV30 | TGTGCCTGGAGTGTAGCGGCTACAGATACGCAGTATTTT | CAWSVAATDTQYF
NA | once | TRBJ2-2 | TRBV5-1 | TGCGCCAGCAGCCCCGGGGCGGTGAACACCGGGGAGCTGTTTTTT | CASSPGAVNTGELFF
TRBD2 | NA | TRBJ2-5 | TRBV7-3 | TGTGCCAGCAGCTTAGCGGCGGGGGGCGTGAAGACCCAGTACTTC | CASSLAAGGVKTQYF
NA | NA | TRBJ1-3 | TRBV9 | TGTGCCAGCAGCGTTCAGCCAAACTCTGGAAACACCATATATTTT | CASSVQPNSGNTIYF
NA | NA | TRBJ1-2 | TRBV29-1 | TGCAGCGTTGAAGATCAAAGTGTCTATGGCTACACCTTC | CSVEDQSVYGYTF
NA | NA | TRBJ1-1 | TRBV11-3 | TGTGCCAGCAGCGCAAGTACGGGGTTTGAAGCTTTCTTT | CASSASTGFEAFF
NA | NA | TRBJ1-1 | TRBV11-2 | TGTGCCAGCAGCTTCGACCGGGTAACTGAAGCTTTCTTT | CASSFDRVTEAFF
NA | NA | TRBJ2-5 | TRBV19 | TGTGCCAGTAGTATTGGGGGGATCGAGACCCAGTACTTC | CASSIGGIETQYF
NA | NA | TRBJ1-1 | TRBV6-5 | TGTGCCAGCAGTTACTCGGACCGATTGACTGAAGCTTTCTTT | CASSYSDRLTEAFF
TRBD1 | once | TRBJ1-6 | TRBV5-5 | TGTGCCAGCAGCCCCACCCCGGACAGGGCGAATTCACCCCTCCACTTT | CASSPTPDRANSPLHF
TRBD1 | NA | TRBJ1-5 | TRBV5-5 | TGTGCCAGCAGCCGCCAACCAGGGGGCCAGCAGCCCCAGCATTTT | CASSRQPGGQQPQHF
NA | once | TRBJ1-2 | TRBV19 | TGTGCCAGTAGTATAGCCTCGGCCTTTAGAAATGGCTACACCTTC | CASSIASAFRNGYTF
NA | NA | TRBJ2-3 | TRBV7-8 | TGTGCCAGCAGCTGGCCGGGTGGGGGAGATACGCAGTATTTT | CASSWPGGGDTQYF
TRBD2 | few | TRBJ2-5 | TRBV7-9 | TGTGCCAGCAGCTTTCTAGCGGGGTTGCAAGAGACCCAGTACTTC | CASSFLAGLQETQYF